This T cell receptor (beta chain) was recorded in a study of blood T cell repertoires in COVID-19. Overall study context: Samples came from the United States, Italy and Spain, spanning acute and convalescent COVID-19. From T cells, B-cell-depleted T cells, or PBMCs came the material, which was cDNA or gDNA.

Per the original data handling: Researchers report that nucleated cell counts were estimated from reference gene primer amplification. Sequenced by immunoSEQ multiplex PCR; TCRdb stores in-frame clones only, minus some. Clone size and the V and J calls come from that table; the DNA yielded D and trimming. The table has 250,000 to 350,000 clones, around 90% seen once; the top ten hold around 2.1%. This CDR3 has 14 amino acids. Per germline, CDR1 SGHTA and CDR2 FQGNSA. The V segment lost 5 bases and the J segment 3 bases; nucleotides outside the gene matches: 1. This chain links TRBV7-2 with TRBJ1-6; 7 nucleotides line up with TRBD1. Sequenced sample: peripheral blood. This receptor was obtained from a man younger than 35 with active or convalescent COVID-19. The CDR3 loop reads CASSPGGYNSPLHF. In nucleotides, the CDR3 is TGTGCCAGCAGCCCAGGGGGCTATAATTCACCCCTCCACTTT.